Listed here are 12 T cell receptor beta chains from one sample, sequenced in a study of molecular identifiers for immune sequencing clone quantification. A single record per CDR3 protein comes from TCRdb applying MiXCR to the PCR reads. The data show more than 70,000 distinct CDR3 sequences, with around 20% seen just once and roughly 1% held by the top ten. Sequencing was performed on naive CD8+ T cells from blood, with Jurkat cell RNA spiked in. Described subset: FACS-sorted CD8+CD4-CCR7+CD45RA+ naive T cells. The receptors derive from a human donor in good health. Some libraries in this study had Jurkat cell RNA spiked in.

This clonotype was found many times. This chain joins TRBV5-6 and TRBJ1-5; D remains unclear. The germline V gene has CDR1 SGHDT and CDR2 YYEEEE. This CDR3 is built from 13 residues. V was trimmed by 3 bases and J by 5 bases, leaving 9 bases between them. CDR3 in amino acids: CASSSAGDQPQHF. In DNA form, the CDR3 reads TGTGCCAGCAGCTCGGCAGGCGATCAGCCCCAGCATTTT.

This chain joins TRBV12-3 or TRBV12-4 and TRBJ2-1; D is possibly TRBD1 or TRBD2 (5 bases each). With 0 bases removed from V and 4 bases from J, the gap between germline ends came to 7 bases. This CDR3 has 14 residues. CDR3 in amino acids: CASSLAGVYNEQFF. CDR3 nucleotides: TGTGCCAGCAGTTTAGCGGGGGTATACAATGAGCAGTTCTTC.

This clonotype was detected only a few times. The chain recombines TRBV21-1 with TRBJ2-7; whether TRBD1, the table's D call, matches the DNA was not checked. TRBV21-1 is deemed a pseudogene. This CDR3 region has 13 residues. The CDR3: CASQTGGSEEQYF. CDR3 DNA sequence: TGTGCCAGCCAGACAGGTGGGTCAGAGGAGCAGTACTTC.

About this clonotype: Since a much larger clone is just one base distant, this may be a read error. The CDR3 carries no conserved terminal phenylalanine or tryptophan, so it likely arises from a read error. This rearrangement joins TRBV7-3 to TRBJ2-1, with D perhaps matching TRBD2 (6 bases). Per the germline V gene, CDR1 is SGHTA and CDR2 is FQGTGA. The germline V and J ends were trimmed by 1 base and 2 bases, with 12 bases remaining between them. The CDR3 consists of 16 residues. CDR3 sequence (DNA): TGTGCCAGCAGCTTAAGTCCAGGCGGGGCCTACAATGAGCAGTTCTCC. Its protein product is CASSLSPGGAYNEQFS.

This clonotype was found many times. This rearrangement joins TRBV6-5 to TRBJ1-4; D is unresolved. Per germline, CDR1 MNHEY and CDR2 SVGAGI. The CDR3 sequence is 19 residues long. The ends were cut back, 5 bases at V and 2 bases at J, with 24 bases in the middle. In DNA, the CDR3 is TGTGCCAGCAGTCTTAGTCAGTCCTGGTTTACGGACACTAATGAAAAACTGTTTTTT. Amino acids: CASSLSQSWFTDTNEKLFF.

This clonotype was picked up a small number of times. J is TRBJ1-5 and V is TRBV18, with a tentative D call TRBD1 (5 bases). This CDR3 region has 17 residues. Per the germline V gene, CDR1 is KGHSH and CDR2 is LQKENI. The germline V and J ends were trimmed by 4 bases and 7 bases, with 23 bases remaining between them. The CDR3 reads CASSLESRGYFGQPQHF. The CDR3 DNA is TGTGCCAGCTCACTCGAATCACGGGGCTACTTCGGGCAGCCCCAGCATTTT.

The sample holds many counts of this clonotype. J is TRBJ1-1 and V is TRBV12-3 or TRBV12-4; D is ambiguous. The V end lost 4 bases, the J end lost 8 bases, and 8 bases lay between the germline ends. The CDR3 totals 11 residues. CDR3 amino acids: CASSSALEAFF. The DNA of the CDR3 is TGTGCCAGCAGTTCCGCCCTCGAAGCTTTCTTT.

V is TRBV5-3 and J is TRBJ1-5; D is uncertain. TRBV5-3 belongs to the ORF category, with a function that is uncertain. Trimming removed 8 bases at V and 1 base at J, with 16 bases between. This CDR3 is built from 15 residues. CDR3 sequence (DNA): TGTGCCAGCGGCTTGGGCGGGAACAGCAATCAGCCCCAGCATTTT. Amino acids: CASGLGGNSNQPQHF.

This clonotype occurred many times. Here the CDR3 DNA reads TGTGCCAGCAACCGCGGGGTTGACACTGAAGCTTTCTTT. Translated: CASNRGVDTEAFF. The chain links TRBV6-5 to TRBJ1-1; no clear D. This CDR3 is 13 amino acids long. Trimming cost V 7 bases and J 3 bases, with 12 bases left between them. CDR1 MNHEY and CDR2 SVGAGI come from the germline V gene.

This clonotype was counted ten times or more. The chain links TRBV10-3 to TRBJ2-3; no definite D call. Germline V gene lookup returns CDR1 ENHRY and CDR2 SYGVKD. This CDR3 is built from 14 residues. V dropped 2 bases and J dropped 1 base, with 7 bases sitting between them. CDR3 residues: CAISEPDGTDTQYF. The CDR3 bases are TGTGCCATCAGTGAGCCGGACGGCACAGATACGCAGTATTTT.

Comments on this clonotype: Just one base apart from a much larger clone, this may be a read error. The chain joins TRBV20-1 to TRBJ2-7, with D perhaps matching TRBD1 (5 bases). The CDR3 spans 14 residues. CDR1 and CDR2 from the germline V gene are DFQATT and SNEGSKA (reference sequence). CDR3 coding DNA: TGCGGTGCTAGAGATTATGACAGTTCCTACGAGCAGTACTTC. Its protein product is CGARDYDSSYEQYF.

The chain couples TRBV5-5 to TRBJ2-5; no firm D call. With 4 bases removed from V and 5 bases from J, the gap between germline ends came to 12 bases. This CDR3 contains 13 residues. Per the germline V gene, CDR1 is SGHKS and CDR2 is YYEKEE (reference sequence). CDR3 coding DNA: TGTGCCAGCAGCCAACCTGGGTGGGAGACCCAGTACTTC. Translated: CASSQPGWETQYF.